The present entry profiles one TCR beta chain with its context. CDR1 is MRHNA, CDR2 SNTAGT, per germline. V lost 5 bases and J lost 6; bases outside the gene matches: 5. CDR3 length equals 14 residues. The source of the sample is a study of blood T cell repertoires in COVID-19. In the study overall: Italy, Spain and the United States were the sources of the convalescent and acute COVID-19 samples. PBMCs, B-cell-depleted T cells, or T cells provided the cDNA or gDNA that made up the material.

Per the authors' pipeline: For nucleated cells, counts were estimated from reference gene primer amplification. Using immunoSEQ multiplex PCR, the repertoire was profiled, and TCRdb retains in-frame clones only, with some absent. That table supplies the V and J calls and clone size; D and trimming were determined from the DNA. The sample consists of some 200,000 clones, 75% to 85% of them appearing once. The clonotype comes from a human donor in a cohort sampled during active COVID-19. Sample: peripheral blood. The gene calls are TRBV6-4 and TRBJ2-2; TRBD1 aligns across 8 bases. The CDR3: CASSSDREAGELFF. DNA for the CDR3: TGTGCCAGCAGTTCGGACAGGGAGGCCGGGGAGCTGTTTTTT.